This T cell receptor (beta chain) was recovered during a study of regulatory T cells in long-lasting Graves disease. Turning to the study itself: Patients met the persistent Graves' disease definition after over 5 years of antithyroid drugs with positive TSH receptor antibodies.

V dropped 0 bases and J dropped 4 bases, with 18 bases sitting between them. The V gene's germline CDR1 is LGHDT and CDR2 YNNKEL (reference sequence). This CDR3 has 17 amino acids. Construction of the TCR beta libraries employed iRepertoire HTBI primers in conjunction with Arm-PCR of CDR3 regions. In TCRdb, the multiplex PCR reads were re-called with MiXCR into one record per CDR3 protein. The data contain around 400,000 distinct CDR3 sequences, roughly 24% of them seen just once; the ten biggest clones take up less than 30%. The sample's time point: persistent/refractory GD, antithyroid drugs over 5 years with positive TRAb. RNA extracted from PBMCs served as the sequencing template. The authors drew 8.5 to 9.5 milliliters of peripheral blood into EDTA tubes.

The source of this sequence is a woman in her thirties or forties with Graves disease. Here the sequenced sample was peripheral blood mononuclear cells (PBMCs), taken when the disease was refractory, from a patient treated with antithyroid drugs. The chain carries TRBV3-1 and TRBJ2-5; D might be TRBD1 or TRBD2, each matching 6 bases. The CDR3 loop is CASSQDLRRRGGETQYF. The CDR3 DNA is TGTGCCAGCAGCCAAGATCTCCGGCGCAGGGGAGGAGAGACCCAGTACTTC.